This is a list of T cell receptor beta chains from one sample in a study of OX40 agonist ivuxolimab in advanced cancers. Only in-frame clones appear in the TCRdb table, and some are missing; sequencing was by immunoSEQ multiplex PCR. The sample holds tens of thousands of clones, 85% to 90% seen once. The starting material was CD4+ or CD8+ T cells sorted from blood, obtained in a trial of the OX40 agonist ivuxolimab. These receptor sequences come from an adult with an advanced solid tumor such as melanoma, head and neck, liver or kidney cancer. Each CDR3 is given with its conserved first and last residue. Each record gives: V gene, D gene, clone size, J gene, CDR3 DNA, CDR3 protein. The D gene is left open where the match is weak. Clone size, where shown, is once, few, many, or a class for clones that have expanded.

TRBV13	.	.	TRBJ1-3	TGTGCCAGCAGCCCAGGACTCACCTCTGGAAACACCATATATTTT	CASSPGLTSGNTIYF
TRBV27	.	.	TRBJ1-2	TGTGCCAGCAGTCCATCCCCAGGTGGCCTCTATGGCTACACCTTC	CASSPSPGGLYGYTF
TRBV6-5	.	.	TRBJ1-6	TGTGCCAGCAGGGTTGACAGCCCCTATAATTCACCCCTCCACTTT	CASRVDSPYNSPLHF
TRBV19	.	.	TRBJ2-2	TGTGCCAGTAGTATTTACGGAGAAGGGGAGCTGTTTTTT	CASSIYGEGELFF
TRBV14	.	few	TRBJ2-1	TGTGCCAGCAGCTTTGGGGGAGCGGCGTTCTACAATGAGCAGTTCTTC	CASSFGGAAFYNEQFF
TRBV11-2	.	.	TRBJ2-3	TGTGCCAGCAGCTTAGCATTCACAGATACGCAGTATTTT	CASSLAFTDTQYF
TRBV7-9	.	.	TRBJ2-7	TGTGCCAGCAGCCCTTACGGCGCCTCCTACGAGCAGTACTTC	CASSPYGASYEQYF
TRBV27	TRBD2	.	TRBJ2-3	TGTGCCAGCAGTCAACTAGCGGGTGGTGCGGCAGATACGCAGTATTTT	CASSQLAGGAADTQYF
TRBV30	TRBD2	.	TRBJ2-3	TGTGCCTGGAGGTTTGGGCTAGCGGGAGGTTTGGATACGCAGTATTTT	CAWRFGLAGGLDTQYF
TRBV9	.	.	TRBJ1-4	TGTGCCAGCAGCGTAGGGTCGGGAAAACTGTTTTTT	CASSVGSGKLFF
TRBV10-3	TRBD2	.	TRBJ2-1	TGTGCCATCAGTGAACAGCTAGCGGGAGGTCGCAATGAGCAGTTCTTC	CAISEQLAGGRNEQFF